The clone carrying this TCR beta chain was seen once. Authors' data handling: The authors estimated nucleated cell counts from reference gene primer amplification. The assay was immunoSEQ multiplex PCR, and TCRdb's table has in-frame clones only and misses some. From that table come the V and J calls and clone size; the DNA was used to work out D and trimming. The sample yields some 110,000 clones, over 65% seen once. These data come from a study of blood T cell repertoires in COVID-19. Study-level background: Acute-phase and convalescent COVID-19 samples originated in the United States, Italy and Spain.

The V end was cut by 10 bases, the J end by 8 bases, with 17 bases between. Germline CDR1 is ENHRY and CDR2 is SYGVKD. CDR3 size: 12 residues. Specimen: peripheral blood. V is TRBV10-3 and J is TRBJ1-2; D unresolved. This TCR was sampled from a man younger than 45 with acute or convalescent COVID-19. The CDR3 reads CATRKEVEGYTF. Here the CDR3 DNA reads TGTGCCACCCGTAAGGAGGTCGAGGGCTACACCTTC.